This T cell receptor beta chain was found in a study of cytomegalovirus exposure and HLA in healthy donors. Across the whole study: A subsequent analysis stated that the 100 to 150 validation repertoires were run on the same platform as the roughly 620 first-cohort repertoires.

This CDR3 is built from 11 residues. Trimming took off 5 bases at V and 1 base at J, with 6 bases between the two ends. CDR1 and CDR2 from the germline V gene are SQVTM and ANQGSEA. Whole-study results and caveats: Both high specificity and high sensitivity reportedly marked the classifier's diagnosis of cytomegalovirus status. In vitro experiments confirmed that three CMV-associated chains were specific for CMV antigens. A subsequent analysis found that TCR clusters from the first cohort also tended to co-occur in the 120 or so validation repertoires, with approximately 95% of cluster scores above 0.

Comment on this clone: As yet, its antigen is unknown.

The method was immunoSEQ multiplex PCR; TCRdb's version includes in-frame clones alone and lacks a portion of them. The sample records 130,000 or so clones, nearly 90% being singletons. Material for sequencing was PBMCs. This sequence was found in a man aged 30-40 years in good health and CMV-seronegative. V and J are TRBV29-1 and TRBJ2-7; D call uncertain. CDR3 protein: CSVLVSYEQYF. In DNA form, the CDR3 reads TGCAGCGTTCTAGTGTCCTACGAGCAGTACTTC.